These 20 T cell receptor beta chains came from one sample sequenced in a study of T cells in Graves' hyperthyroidism and ophthalmopathy. Amplified TCR beta CDR3 regions derived from RNA transcripts. HTBI primers were used for first-round RT-PCR of the TCR CDR3. TCRdb re-derived calls from the multiplex PCR reads in MiXCR, one entry per CDR3 protein. In the table there are 500,000 to 700,000 distinct CDR3 sequences, roughly 17% of which are singletons. Sequences were obtained from blood. These TCRs come from a woman aged 18-30 years with Graves' hyperthyroidism.

This clonotype turned up a few times. The rearrangement uses TRBV6-1 and TRBJ2-7, with D perhaps matching TRBD2 (5 bases). This CDR3 is 12 amino acids long. The V gene lost 10 bases and the J gene lost 7 bases, with 17 bases spanning the gap. CDR1 is MNHNS, CDR2 SASEGT, per germline. As DNA, the CDR3 is TGTGCCACCGCTAGCCCCCCCGCTGAGCAGTACTTC. Amino acids: CATASPPAEQYF.

This clonotype came up a few times. This chain connects TRBV15 to TRBJ2-3; TRBD2 matches at 7 bases. The length of the CDR3 is 19 residues. Germline V CDR1 and CDR2: LNHNV, YYDKDF (reference sequence). The V and J ends lost 3 bases and 3 bases, in that order; junction bases with no gene match: 18. In DNA, the CDR3 is TGTGCCACCAGCAGGGGGGGGATCTGGGACCCCCACGGGACAGATACGCAGTATTTT. This sequence encodes CATSRGGIWDPHGTDTQYF.

This clonotype was recorded many times. The CDR3 is CASSSPPSGKNEQFF. The DNA for the CDR3 is TGTGCCAGCAGCTCCCCCCCCAGCGGGAAAAATGAGCAGTTCTTC. The rearrangement joins TRBV7-2 to TRBJ2-1; 7 bases align to TRBD2. The trim removed 4 bases at V and 7 bases at J, leaving 10 bases unmatched. The CDR3 extends over 15 amino acids. CDR1 and CDR2 (germline): SGHTA, FQGNSA.

This chain connects TRBV12-3 or TRBV12-4 to TRBJ1-2; a weak D match, TRBD1 (5 bases). The ends were cut back, 7 bases at V and 4 bases at J, with 16 bases in the middle. The CDR3 spans 14 residues. The CDR3 here is CASTPPAGLYGYTF. The DNA for the CDR3 is TGTGCCAGCACTCCCCCCGCGGGGCTCTATGGCTACACCTTC.

This clonotype was observed many times. The rearrangement joins TRBV7-9 to TRBJ2-3; 9 bases map to TRBD2. The CDR3 has 16 residues. In germline, CDR1 is SEHNR, CDR2 FQNEAQ (reference sequence). The V and J ends lost 5 bases and 5 bases, in that order; junction bases with no gene match: 11. The CDR3 DNA follows: TGTGCCAGCAGCCCCCCCGGCGGGAGGGCTGTAGATACGCAGTATTTT. This encodes CASSPPGGRAVDTQYF.

The sample holds many counts of this clonotype. The chain carries TRBV5-1 and TRBJ2-7; D is unresolved. The CDR3 has 14 amino acids. Germline lookup yields CDR1 SGHRS and CDR2 YFSETQ. Trimming removed 4 bases from V and 3 bases from J, with 14 bases in between. CDR3 nucleotide sequence: TGCGCCAGCAGCAAGGGAAACGCTGACTACGAGCAGTACTTC. It is translated as CASSKGNADYEQYF.

Turning to this clonotype: One end of the junction varies from germline; a read error may be responsible. CDR3 loop: CAGSEYARGLAGGFYNEQFF. The CDR3 DNA is TGTGCCGGCAGTGAATACGCCAGGGGACTAGCGGGAGGCTTCTACAATGAGCAGTTCTTC. This chain connects TRBV25-1 to TRBJ2-1; 15 nucleotides line up with TRBD2. The CDR3 extends over 20 amino acids. Germline assignment: CDR1 MGHDK and CDR2 SYGVNS.

The gene calls are TRBV30 and TRBJ2-5; possible D gene TRBD2, 6 bases. This CDR3 comprises 14 residues. The V and J ends lost 2 bases and 5 bases respectively, with 15 bases between them. Per germline, CDR1 GTSNPN and CDR2 SVGIG (reference sequence). The chain's CDR3 is CAWSLGGIAETQYF. The CDR3, as DNA: TGTGCCTGGAGTCTGGGCGGGATTGCGGAGACCCAGTACTTC.

This clonotype was seen ten or more times. The chain links TRBV20-1 to TRBJ1-1; D perhaps matches TRBD1 (5 bases). The CDR3 sequence is 15 residues long. Germline V gene data show CDR1 as DFQATT and CDR2 as SNEGSKA (reference sequence). V was clipped by 4 bases and J by 0 bases, with 15 bases between them. This CDR3 reads CSATLARAMNTEAFF. CDR3 coding DNA: TGCAGTGCTACCCTTGCCAGGGCGATGAACACTGAAGCTTTCTTT.

There are many counts of this clonotype. The chain has TRBV6-2 or TRBV6-3 and TRBJ1-1; weak D call: TRBD1 (5 bases). The CDR3 has 13 amino acids. V was trimmed by 5 bases and J by 2 bases, leaving 9 bases between them. CDR1 MNHEY and CDR2 SVGEGT come from the germline V gene. The CDR3 loop reads CASSRQINTEAFF. The CDR3 nucleotides read TGTGCCAGCAGTCGACAGATAAACACTGAAGCTTTCTTT.

In this sample, this clonotype turned up many times. The chain uses TRBV7-9 and TRBJ2-5; either TRBD1 or TRBD2 may fit D (5 bases each). In germline, CDR1 is SEHNR, CDR2 FQNEAQ (reference sequence). This CDR3 has 17 amino acids. The V gene lost 6 bases and the J gene lost 2 bases, with 22 bases spanning the gap. The CDR3 DNA follows: TGTGCCAGCAGTTGGGACGAGGGCAGGCGGAGGCAAGAGACCCAGTACTTC. The encoded protein is CASSWDEGRRRQETQYF.

The chain uses TRBV6-4 and TRBJ1-5, with no clear D. Germline assignment: CDR1 MRHNA and CDR2 SNTAGT. There are 15 residues in the CDR3. V shed 7 bases and J shed 7 bases, with 20 bases lying between them. The CDR3 here is CASKLRGTTLQPQHF. CDR3 in DNA: TGTGCCAGCAAATTACGGGGTACTACCTTACAGCCCCAGCATTTT.

The gene calls are TRBV5-6 and TRBJ2-3; maybe TRBD2 (6 bases). Germline-derived CDR1 and CDR2 are SGHDT and YYEEEE. The CDR3 runs 20 residues. Deletions cut 4 bases from V and 2 bases from J, with 29 bases between. The CDR3 region has the DNA TGTGCCAGCAGCGACTTTCTGGGGGGTGAATGGAAGTTGACCACAGATACGCAGTATTTT. Translation gives CASSDFLGGEWKLTTDTQYF.

The table lists this clonotype with many counts. J is TRBJ2-3 and V is TRBV10-1; the D gene is possibly TRBD2 (5 bases). The CDR3 runs to 15 residues. Germline CDR1 is WNHNN and CDR2 is SYGVQD (reference sequence). Trimming took 5 bases from V and 1 from J, leaving 13 bases between them. The DNA of the CDR3 is TGCGCCAGCAGTCTAGGACTTTACCGCACAGATACGCAGTATTTT. The encoded protein is CASSLGLYRTDTQYF.

This clonotype was picked up many times. The V and J genes are TRBV7-8 and TRBJ1-5; tentative D call: TRBD1 (6 bases). Germline V gives CDR1 SGHVS, CDR2 FQNEAQ. V lost 2 bases to trimming and J lost 0 bases, with 17 bases between them. The CDR3 covers 18 residues. The CDR3 sequence: CASSLLGQHVISNQPQHF. CDR3 nucleotides: TGTGCCAGCAGCTTACTAGGACAGCATGTCATTAGCAATCAGCCCCAGCATTTT.

The chain uses TRBV7-9 and TRBJ2-1; TRBD2 matches at 14 bases. The CDR3 loop spans 21 amino acids. Per germline, CDR1 SEHNR and CDR2 FQNEAQ (reference sequence). The trim removed 4 bases at V and 3 bases at J, leaving 17 bases unmatched. The DNA for the CDR3 is TGTGCCAGCAGCTCGAATCGGCCGGGACTAGCGGGGGCCGCCGGCTACAATGAGCAGTTCTTC. It specifies CASSSNRPGLAGAAGYNEQFF.

The table lists this clonotype with many counts. This sequence joins TRBV2 and TRBJ2-1; the D is unclear. Per germline, CDR1 SNHLY and CDR2 FYNNEI. This CDR3 is built from 12 residues. Trimming took off 6 bases at V and 4 bases at J, with 7 bases between the two ends. The CDR3 spells CASSHKYNEQFF. The CDR3 region has the DNA TGTGCCAGCAGCCACAAGTACAATGAGCAGTTCTTC.

The rearrangement joins TRBV5-5 to TRBJ2-5, with D unresolved. In germline, CDR1 is SGHKS, CDR2 YYEKEE (reference sequence). This CDR3 contains 14 residues. V was clipped by 4 bases and J by 5 bases, with 15 bases between them. The CDR3 protein is CASSGLGLTETQYF. The CDR3 DNA follows: TGTGCCAGCAGCGGATTGGGGTTAACGGAGACCCAGTACTTC.

The table lists this clonotype with a few counts. CDR3 amino acids: CASSDRRGLAGQYF. DNA for the CDR3: TGCGCCAGCAGCGACCGGAGGGGGCTAGCGGGGCAGTACTTC. The rearrangement links TRBV5-1 to TRBJ2-7, with D perhaps TRBD2 (8 bases). The CDR3 has 14 amino acids. Germline V CDR1 and CDR2: SGHRS, YFSETQ. Trimming removed 4 bases from V and 9 bases from J, with 20 bases in between.

This clonotype was counted many times. The chain is built from TRBV12-3 or TRBV12-4 and TRBJ1-6, with a tentative D call TRBD1 (5 bases). With 3 bases removed from V and 7 bases from J, the gap between germline ends came to 13 bases. This CDR3 has 15 residues. The CDR3 reads CASSFLSGRNSPLHF. The DNA for the CDR3 is TGTGCCAGCAGTTTCCTGTCGGGGCGCAATTCACCCCTCCACTTT.